These T cell receptor beta chains were read from a single sample in a study of T cells in Graves' hyperthyroidism and ophthalmopathy. TCRdb ran MiXCR on the multiplex PCR reads and lists one entry per CDR3 protein. The profile shows hundreds of thousands of distinct CDR3 sequences, 14% of them singletons. The sequenced sample consisted of blood. Receptors were obtained from a young woman with Graves' hyperthyroidism. The CDR3 runs from the conserved cysteine through the conserved F or W. Fields, in order: V gene, J gene, D gene, clone size, CDR3 protein, CDR3 DNA. A D gene is named only where the DNA matches it firmly. Size is omitted from some rows. Given values are once, few, many or a class for expanded clones.

>TRBV20-1|TRBJ1-2|-|many
CSARDSRRRRNGYTF
TGCAGTGCTAGAGATTCGAGGCGACGGAGGAATGGCTACACCTTC
>TRBV2|TRBJ2-7|-|many
CASCSQGSSSYEQYF
TGTGCCAGCTGCTCGCAGGGGTCTAGCTCCTACGAGCAGTACTTC
>TRBV13|TRBJ2-7|TRBD2|many
CASSPRTSGTEAGEQYF
TGTGCCAGCAGCCCGCGGACTAGCGGGACCGAAGCAGGCGAGCAGTACTTC
>TRBV29-1|TRBJ2-1|TRBD2|many
CSVATMGEGPGDEQFF
TGCAGCGTCGCAACTATGGGGGAGGGCCCCGGGGATGAGCAGTTCTTC
>TRBV7-2|TRBJ1-2|-|few
CASSFRNGNYGYTF
TGTGCCAGCAGCTTTAGGAATGGCAACTATGGCTACACCTTC
>TRBV2|TRBJ2-5|-|few
CASMGTSGTQYF
TGTGCCAGCATGGGGACTTCCGGGACCCAGTACTTC
>TRBV7-9|TRBJ2-1|TRBD2|-
CASSETSGKLSYNEQFF
TGTGCCAGCAGTGAGACTAGCGGGAAACTAAGCTACAATGAGCAGTTCTTC
>TRBV6-2/TRBV6-3|TRBJ2-1|TRBD2|many
CASSSQLAANEQFF
TGTGCCAGCAGTTCGCAGCTAGCGGCCAATGAGCAGTTCTTC
>TRBV11-3|TRBJ2-5|TRBD1|many
CASSFGTGGGTQYF
TGTGCCAGCAGCTTTGGGACAGGGGGAGGTACCCAGTACTTC
>TRBV7-2|TRBJ1-6|-|few
CASSPLLEPNSPLHF
TGTGCCAGCAGCCCCTTGTTGGAACCCAATTCACCCCTCCACTTT
>TRBV11-2|TRBJ2-1|TRBD2|many
CASSFRGSSYNEQFF
TGTGCCAGCAGCTTCCGCGGGAGCTCCTACAATGAGCAGTTCTTC
>TRBV20-1|TRBJ1-5|-|-
CSARVRRWDGEGQPQHF
TGCAGTGCTAGGGTTCGGAGATGGGACGGAGAGGGTCAGCCCCAGCATTTT
>TRBV20-1|TRBJ2-7|TRBD1|many
CSAADRGRGEQYF
TGCAGTGCAGCGGACAGGGGACGTGGGGAGCAGTACTTC
>TRBV7-2|TRBJ2-3|TRBD2|many
CASSSRLAGLTDTQYF
TGTGCCAGCAGCTCGCGACTAGCGGGCCTGACAGATACGCAGTATTTT
>TRBV6-6|TRBJ2-3|-|-
CASSYSGPSHTQYF
TGTGCCAGCAGTTACTCGGGGCCTTCCCATACGCAGTATTTT
>TRBV19|TRBJ1-5|-|-
CASSITVGTVQHF
TGTGCCAGTAGTATTACCGTGGGCACGGTCCAGCATTTT
>TRBV20-1|TRBJ2-3|-|-
CSASSESTDTQYF
TGCAGTGCTAGTTCAGAAAGCACAGATACGCAGTATTTT
>TRBV20-1|TRBJ1-1|-|-
CSASGLRANTEAFF
TGCAGTGCTAGTGGGTTGCGGGCAAACACTGAAGCTTTCTTT
>TRBV6-2/TRBV6-3|TRBJ1-3|-|many
CASRKQGNTIYF
TGTGCCAGCAGGAAACAGGGAAACACCATATATTTT
>TRBV7-3|TRBJ2-3|-|many
CASSVDGRASTDTQYF
TGTGCCAGCAGCGTCGACGGGAGAGCAAGCACAGATACGCAGTATTTT
>TRBV3-1|TRBJ2-5|-|-
CASRQDPWPQETQYF
TGTGCCAGCAGGCAAGATCCCTGGCCACAAGAGACCCAGTACTTC
>TRBV29-1|TRBJ2-3|-|many
CSVEGLLRGTTTDTQYF
TGCAGCGTTGAAGGCCTCCTACGCGGGACCACCACAGATACGCAGTATTTT
>TRBV6-1|TRBJ1-1|-|-
CASSDGAGLWTEAFF
TGTGCCAGCAGTGATGGGGCGGGGCTTTGGACTGAAGCTTTCTTT
>TRBV27|TRBJ2-5|TRBD1|many
CASSLSGGPLETQYF
TGTGCCAGCAGTTTGTCAGGGGGTCCCCTAGAGACCCAGTACTTC
>TRBV7-9|TRBJ2-7|-|-
CASSSPRGRGNYEQYF
TGTGCCAGCAGCTCCCCTAGGGGGAGAGGAAACTACGAGCAGTACTTC
>TRBV13|TRBJ2-7|TRBD2|many
CASSLVGRGAGDYEQYF
TGTGCCAGCAGCTTAGTAGGAAGAGGAGCGGGAGATTACGAGCAGTACTTC
>TRBV28|TRBJ1-5|-|many
CASSLRTGLAPQHF
TGTGCCAGCAGTTTACGCACTGGGCTTGCGCCCCAGCATTTT